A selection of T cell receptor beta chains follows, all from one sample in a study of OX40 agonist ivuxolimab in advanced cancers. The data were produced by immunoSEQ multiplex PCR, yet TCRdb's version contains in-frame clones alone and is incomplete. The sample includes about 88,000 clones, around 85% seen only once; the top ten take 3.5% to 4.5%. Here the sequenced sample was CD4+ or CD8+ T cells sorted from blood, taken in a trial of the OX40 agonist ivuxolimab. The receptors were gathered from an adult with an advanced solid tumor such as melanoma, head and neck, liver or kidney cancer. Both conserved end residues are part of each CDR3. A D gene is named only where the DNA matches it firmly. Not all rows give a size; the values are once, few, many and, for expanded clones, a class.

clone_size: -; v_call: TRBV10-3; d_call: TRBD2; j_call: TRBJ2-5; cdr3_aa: CAIAGTSGTQTQYF; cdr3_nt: TGTGCCATAGCCGGGACTAGTGGTACGCAGACCCAGTACTTC
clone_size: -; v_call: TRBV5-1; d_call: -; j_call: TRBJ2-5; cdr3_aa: CASSLLSQETQYF; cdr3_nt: TGCGCCAGCAGCTTGCTCTCCCAAGAGACCCAGTACTTC
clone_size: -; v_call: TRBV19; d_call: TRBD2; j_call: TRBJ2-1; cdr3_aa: CASKLAGSIYNEQFF; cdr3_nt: TGTGCCAGTAAATTAGCGGGGAGTATCTACAATGAGCAGTTCTTC
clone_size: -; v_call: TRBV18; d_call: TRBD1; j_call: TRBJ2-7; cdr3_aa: CASSPPDGQGNAGFYEQYF; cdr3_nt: TGTGCCAGCTCACCACCCGACGGACAGGGGAATGCCGGATTCTACGAGCAGTACTTC
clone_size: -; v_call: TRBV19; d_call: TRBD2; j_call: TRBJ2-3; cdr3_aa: CASSITAGGPGTDTQYF; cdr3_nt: TGTGCCAGTAGTATCACTGCGGGAGGGCCAGGCACAGATACGCAGTATTTT
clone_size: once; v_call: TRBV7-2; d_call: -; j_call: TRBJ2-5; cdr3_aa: CASSRYPRGGKGETQYF; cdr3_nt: TGTGCCAGCAGCCGATACCCCCGTGGCGGGAAAGGAGAGACCCAGTACTTC
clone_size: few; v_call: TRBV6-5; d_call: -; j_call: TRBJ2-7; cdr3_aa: CASSYRSGLSYEQYF; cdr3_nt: TGTGCCAGCAGTTACCGGAGCGGCCTCTCCTACGAGCAGTACTTC
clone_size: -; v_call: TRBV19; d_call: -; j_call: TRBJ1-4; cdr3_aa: CASSGDVEEKLFF; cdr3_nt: TGTGCCAGTAGTGGGGACGTCGAAGAAAAACTGTTTTTT
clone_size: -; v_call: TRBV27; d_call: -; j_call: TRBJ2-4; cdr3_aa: CASSPRGGENIQYF; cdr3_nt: TGTGCCAGCAGTCCCCGAGGAGGGGAAAACATTCAGTACTTC
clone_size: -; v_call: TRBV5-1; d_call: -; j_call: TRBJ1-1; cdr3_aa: CASSLGLNTEAFF; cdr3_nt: TGCGCCAGCAGCTTGGGTTTGAACACTGAAGCTTTCTTT
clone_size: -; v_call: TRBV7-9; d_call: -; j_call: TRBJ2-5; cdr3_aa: CASSPRETQYF; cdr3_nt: TGTGCCAGCAGCCCGCGAGAGACCCAGTACTTC
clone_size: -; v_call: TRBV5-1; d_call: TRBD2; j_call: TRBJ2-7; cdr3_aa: CASSPASGGIYEQYF; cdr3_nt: TGCGCCAGCAGCCCCGCTAGCGGGGGGATCTACGAGCAGTACTTC
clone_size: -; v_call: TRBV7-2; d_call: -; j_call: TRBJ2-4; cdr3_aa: CASSLGGLGKNIQYF; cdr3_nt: TGTGCCAGCAGCTTAGGGGGGTTAGGCAAAAACATTCAGTACTTC
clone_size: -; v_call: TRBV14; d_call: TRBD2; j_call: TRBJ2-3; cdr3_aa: CASTKVAGGLTDTQYF; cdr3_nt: TGTGCCAGCACAAAGGTCGCGGGAGGACTCACAGATACGCAGTATTTT
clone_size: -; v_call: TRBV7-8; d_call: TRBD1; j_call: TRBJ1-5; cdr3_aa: CASSLRTGGGQPQHF; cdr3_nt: TGTGCCAGCAGCTTACGGACAGGGGGCGGTCAGCCCCAGCATTTT
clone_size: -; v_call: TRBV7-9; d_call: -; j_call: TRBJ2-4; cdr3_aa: CASSFGPGWNIQYF; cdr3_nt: TGTGCCAGCAGCTTTGGCCCCGGTTGGAACATTCAGTACTTC
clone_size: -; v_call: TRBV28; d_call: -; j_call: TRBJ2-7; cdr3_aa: CASSYSAYEQYF; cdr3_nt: TGTGCCAGCAGTTATTCGGCCTACGAGCAGTACTTC